This T cell receptor beta chain was documented in a study of blood T cell repertoires in COVID-19. TCRdb's table, derived via immunoSEQ multiplex PCR, lists solely in-frame clones and lacks some. This table holds 65,000 to 70,000 clones, approximately 79% found once. This clone was detected a few times. Trimming cost V 0 bases and J 4 bases, with 10 bases left between them. From germline, CDR1 is SGHTA and CDR2 FQGNSA. The CDR3 consists of 15 residues. The source material was peripheral blood. The TCR sequence derives from a man older than 75 with active COVID-19. The chain uses TRBV7-2 and TRBJ1-5, with a tentative D call TRBD1 (5 bases). The DNA of the CDR3 is TGTGCCAGCAGCTTAGCCGCAGGGACTAATCAGCCCCAGCATTTT. Its translation: CASSLAAGTNQPQHF.